This T cell receptor (beta chain) is drawn from a study of vaccination and CD4 T cells after COVID-19. Study at large: Participants were vaccinated with two doses, given as either BNT162b2 or mRNA-1273 vaccine.

Noted treatment: 10-day PBMC culture with coronavirus spike peptide pools or control peptides (ViraFEST assay). About this clonotype itself: Its target is unknown.

Sequenced with the Oncomine TCR Beta short-read assay was DNA taken from cultured CD4+ T cells. Genomic DNA was drawn out of CD4+ T cells grown in culture. TCRdb used MiXCR to reprocess the PCR reads, holding one entry per CDR3 protein. The data contain 15,000 to 20,000 distinct CDR3 sequences, under 80% of them seen just once; the ten biggest clones take up more than 10%. The receptor comes from a human donor who had recovered from COVID-19. The specimen sequenced was CD4+ T cells from blood, cultured in vitro.

The CDR3 region is CAINLGGDTQYF. CDR3 bases: TGTGCCATCAATCTAGGGGGAGATACGCAGTATTTT. J is TRBJ2-3 and V is TRBV10-3; TRBD1 might be the D (6 bases). CDR1 is ENHRY, CDR2 SYGVKD, per germline. The CDR3 contains 12 residues. With 7 bases removed from V and 5 bases from J, the gap between germline ends came to 10 bases.